This T cell receptor (beta chain) was captured in a study of T cell responses to AZD1222 COVID-19 vaccine. Study-wide points: Seropositive AZD1222 recipients at baseline numbered only 6 or 7. Within unmutated variant regions lay the reported targets of nearly half of spike-specific TCRs.

V was pared by 4 bases and J by 8 bases, with 10 bases between. CDR3 size: 12 residues. Germline V gene sequence: CDR1 SGDLS, CDR2 YYNGEE. Sequenced by immunoSEQ multiplex PCR; TCRdb stores in-frame clones only, minus some. The repertoire holds 20,000 to 25,000 clones, with about 86% as singletons. With respect to this clone: The antigen remains undetermined.

The TCR comes from an adult who received the AZD1222 COVID-19 vaccine. The material sequenced was peripheral blood, taken 28 days after the second AZD1222 dose. This sequence joins TRBV9 and TRBJ1-3; the D is unclear. Written as DNA, the CDR3 is TGTGCCAGCAGCCCAGAGATGCACACCATATATTTT. Protein sequence: CASSPEMHTIYF.